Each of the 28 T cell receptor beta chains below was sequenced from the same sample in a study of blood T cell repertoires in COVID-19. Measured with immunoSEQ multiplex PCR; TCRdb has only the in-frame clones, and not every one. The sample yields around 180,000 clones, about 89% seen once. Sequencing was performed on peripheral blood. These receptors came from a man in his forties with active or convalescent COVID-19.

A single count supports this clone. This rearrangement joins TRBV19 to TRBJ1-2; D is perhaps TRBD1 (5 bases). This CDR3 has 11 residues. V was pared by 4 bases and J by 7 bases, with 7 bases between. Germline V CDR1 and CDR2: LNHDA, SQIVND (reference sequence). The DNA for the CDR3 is TGTGCCAGTAGTACAGGGTTTGGCTACACCTTC. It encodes CASSTGFGYTF.

The CDR3 sequence is CASSTGTSGGTPTQYF. The CDR3 DNA reads TGTGCCAGCAGTACCGGGACTAGCGGGGGAACGCCGACCCAGTACTTC. This sequence joins TRBV6-2 or TRBV6-3 and TRBJ2-5, with 14 bases identical to TRBD2. The CDR3 loop spans 16 amino acids. With V trimmed by 5 bases and J by 7 bases, 9 bases remained unmatched. Germline V gene sequence: CDR1 MNHEY, CDR2 SVGEGT.

The CDR3, as DNA: TGTGCCAGTAGTATTGGGAAACAGGGGGCGGGTCAGCCCCAGCATTTT. It specifies CASSIGKQGAGQPQHF. The V and J genes are TRBV19 and TRBJ1-5; 9 nucleotides agree with TRBD1. V dropped 3 bases and J dropped 6; count of bases not matched to a gene: 9. The length of the CDR3 is 16 residues. Germline CDR1 and CDR2: LNHDA and SQIVND (reference sequence).

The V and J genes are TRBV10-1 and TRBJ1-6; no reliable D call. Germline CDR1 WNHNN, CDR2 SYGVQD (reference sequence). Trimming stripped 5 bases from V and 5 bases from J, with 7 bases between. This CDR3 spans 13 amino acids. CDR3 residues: CASSTDNNSPLHF. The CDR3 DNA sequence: TGCGCCAGCAGTACAGATAATAATTCACCCCTCCACTTT.

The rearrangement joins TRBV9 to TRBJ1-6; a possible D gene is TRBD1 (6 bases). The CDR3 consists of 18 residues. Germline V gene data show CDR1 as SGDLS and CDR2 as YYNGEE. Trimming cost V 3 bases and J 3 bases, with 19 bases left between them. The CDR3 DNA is TGTGCCAGCAGCGAACAGCGGGGGCAGACCCACTATAATTCACCCCTCCACTTT. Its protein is CASSEQRGQTHYNSPLHF.

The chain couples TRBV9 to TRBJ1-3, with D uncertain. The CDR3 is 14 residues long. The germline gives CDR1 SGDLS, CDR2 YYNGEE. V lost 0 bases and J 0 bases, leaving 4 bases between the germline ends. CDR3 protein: CASSVDNSGNTIYF. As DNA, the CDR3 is TGTGCCAGCAGCGTAGATAACTCTGGAAACACCATATATTTT.

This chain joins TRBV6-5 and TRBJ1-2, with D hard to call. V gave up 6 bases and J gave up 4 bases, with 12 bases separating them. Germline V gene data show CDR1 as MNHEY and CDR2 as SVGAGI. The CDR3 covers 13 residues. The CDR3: CASSQRGFYGYTF. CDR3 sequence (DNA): TGTGCCAGCAGCCAGCGCGGGTTCTATGGCTACACCTTC.

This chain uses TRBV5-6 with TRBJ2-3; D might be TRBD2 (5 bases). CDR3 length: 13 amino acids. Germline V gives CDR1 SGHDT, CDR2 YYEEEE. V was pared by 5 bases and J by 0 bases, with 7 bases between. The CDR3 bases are TGTGCCAGCAGGAGGGAAAGCACAGATACGCAGTATTTT. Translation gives CASRRESTDTQYF. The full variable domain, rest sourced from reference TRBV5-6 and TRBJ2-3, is DAGVTQSPTHLIKTRGQQVTLRCSPKSGHDTVSWYQQALGQGPQFIFQYYEEEERQRGNFPDRFSGHQFPNYSSELNVNALLLGDSALYLCASRRESTDTQYFGPGTRLTVL.

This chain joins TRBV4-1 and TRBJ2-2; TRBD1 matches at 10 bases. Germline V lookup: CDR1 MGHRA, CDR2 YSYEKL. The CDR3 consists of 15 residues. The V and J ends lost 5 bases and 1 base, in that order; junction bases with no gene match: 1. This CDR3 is CASSGQGGNTGELFF. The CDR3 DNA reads TGCGCCAGCAGCGGACAGGGGGGGAACACCGGGGAGCTGTTTTTT.

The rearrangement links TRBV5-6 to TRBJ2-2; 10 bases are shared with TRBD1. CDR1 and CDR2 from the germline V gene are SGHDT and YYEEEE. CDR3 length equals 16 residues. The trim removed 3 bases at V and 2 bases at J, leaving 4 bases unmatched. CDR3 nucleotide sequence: TGTGCCAGCAGCTACCGGGACAGGGGCAACACCGGGGAGCTGTTTTTT. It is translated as CASSYRDRGNTGELFF.

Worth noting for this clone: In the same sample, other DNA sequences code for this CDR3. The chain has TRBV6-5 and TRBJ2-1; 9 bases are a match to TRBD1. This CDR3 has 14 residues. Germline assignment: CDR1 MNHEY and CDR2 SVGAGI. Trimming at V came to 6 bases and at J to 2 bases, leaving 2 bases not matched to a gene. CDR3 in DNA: TGTGCCAGCAGAAGACAGGGGGCCTACAATGAGCAGTTCTTC. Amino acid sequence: CASRRQGAYNEQFF.

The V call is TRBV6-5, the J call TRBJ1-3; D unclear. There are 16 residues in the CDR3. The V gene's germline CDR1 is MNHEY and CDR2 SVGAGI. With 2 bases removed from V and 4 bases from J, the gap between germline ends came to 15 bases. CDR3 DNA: TGTGCCAGCAGTTACGGGAGGGAAATCTCCGGAAACACCATATATTTT. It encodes CASSYGREISGNTIYF.

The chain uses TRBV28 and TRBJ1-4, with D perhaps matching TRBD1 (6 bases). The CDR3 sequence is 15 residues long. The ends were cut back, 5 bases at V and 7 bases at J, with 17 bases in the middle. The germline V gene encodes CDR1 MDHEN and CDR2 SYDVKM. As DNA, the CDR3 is TGTGCCAGCAGTGCCTACAGGGCGGGGGGTGAAAAACTGTTTTTT. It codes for CASSAYRAGGEKLFF.

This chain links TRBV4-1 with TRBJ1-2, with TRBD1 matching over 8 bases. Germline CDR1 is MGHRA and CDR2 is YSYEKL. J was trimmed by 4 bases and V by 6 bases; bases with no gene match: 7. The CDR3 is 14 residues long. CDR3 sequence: CASSPTTGGYGYTF. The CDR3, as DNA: TGCGCCAGCAGTCCAACCACAGGGGGCTATGGCTACACCTTC.

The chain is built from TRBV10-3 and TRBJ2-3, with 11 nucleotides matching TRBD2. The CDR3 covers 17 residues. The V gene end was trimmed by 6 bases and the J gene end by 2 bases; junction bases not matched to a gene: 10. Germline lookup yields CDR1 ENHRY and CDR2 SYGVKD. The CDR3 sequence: CAISPDGLAGTTDTQYF. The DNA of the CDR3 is TGTGCCATCAGCCCCGATGGACTAGCGGGTACCACAGATACGCAGTATTTT.

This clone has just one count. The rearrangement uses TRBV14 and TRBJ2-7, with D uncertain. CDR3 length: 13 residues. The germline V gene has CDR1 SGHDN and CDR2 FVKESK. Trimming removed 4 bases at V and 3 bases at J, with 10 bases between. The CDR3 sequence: CASSPVSGYEQYF. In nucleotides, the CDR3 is TGTGCCAGCAGCCCGGTATCGGGCTACGAGCAGTACTTC.

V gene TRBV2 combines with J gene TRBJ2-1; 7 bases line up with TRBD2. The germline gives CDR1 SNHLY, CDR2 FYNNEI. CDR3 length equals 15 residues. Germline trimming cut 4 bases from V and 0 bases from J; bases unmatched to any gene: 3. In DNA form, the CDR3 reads TGTGCCAGCAGTGCCTCGGGGGGCTCCTACAATGAGCAGTTCTTC. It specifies CASSASGGSYNEQFF.

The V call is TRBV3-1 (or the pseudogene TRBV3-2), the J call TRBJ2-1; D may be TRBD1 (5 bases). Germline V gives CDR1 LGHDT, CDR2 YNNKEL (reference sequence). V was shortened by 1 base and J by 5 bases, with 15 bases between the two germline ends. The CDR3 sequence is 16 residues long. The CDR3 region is CASSQVNSGLNNEQFF. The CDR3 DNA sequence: TGTGCCAGCAGCCAAGTCAATTCAGGGCTCAACAATGAGCAGTTCTTC.

The DNA for the CDR3 is TGTGCCTGGAATGGGGCAGCTAACTATGGCTACACCTTC. Amino acids: CAWNGAANYGYTF. The J gene is TRBJ1-2, the V gene TRBV30; TRBD1 might be the D (5 bases). The CDR3 runs to 13 residues. Between the trimmed V and J ends, which lost 4 bases and 0 bases, there was a span of 9 bases. Germline V CDR1 and CDR2: GTSNPN, SVGIG (reference sequence). Based on the CDR3 plus reference TRBV30 and TRBJ1-2, the full variable domain is SQTIHQWPATLVQPVGSPLSLECTVEGTSNPNLYWYRQAAGRGLQLLFYSVGIGQISSEVPQNLSASRPQDRQFILSSKKLLLSDSGFYLCAWNGAANYGYTFGSGTRLTVV.

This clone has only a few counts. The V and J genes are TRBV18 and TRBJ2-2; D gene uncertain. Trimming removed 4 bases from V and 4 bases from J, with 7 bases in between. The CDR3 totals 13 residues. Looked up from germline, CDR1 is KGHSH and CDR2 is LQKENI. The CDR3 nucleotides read TGTGCCAGCTCACTTAAGAGCACCGGGGAGCTGTTTTTT. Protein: CASSLKSTGELFF.

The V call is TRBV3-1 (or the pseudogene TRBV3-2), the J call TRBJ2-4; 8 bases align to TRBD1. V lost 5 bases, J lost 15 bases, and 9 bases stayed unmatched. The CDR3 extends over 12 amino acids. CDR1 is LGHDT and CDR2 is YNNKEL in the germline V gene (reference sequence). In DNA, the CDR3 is TGTGCCAGCAGCTTACCAGGGGGCGCACGGTACTTC. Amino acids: CASSLPGGARYF.

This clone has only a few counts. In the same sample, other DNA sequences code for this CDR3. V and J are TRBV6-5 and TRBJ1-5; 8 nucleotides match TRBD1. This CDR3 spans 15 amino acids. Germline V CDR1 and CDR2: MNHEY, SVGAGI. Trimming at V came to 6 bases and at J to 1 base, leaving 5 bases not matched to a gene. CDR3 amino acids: CASRPNRGSNQPQHF. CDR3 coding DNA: TGTGCCAGCAGGCCAAACAGGGGGAGCAATCAGCCCCAGCATTTT.

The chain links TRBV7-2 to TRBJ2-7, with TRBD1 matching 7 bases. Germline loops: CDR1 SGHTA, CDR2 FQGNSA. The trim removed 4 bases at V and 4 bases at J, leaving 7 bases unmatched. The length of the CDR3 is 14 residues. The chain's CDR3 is CASSSPGQSYEQYF. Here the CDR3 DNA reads TGTGCCAGCAGCTCCCCGGGACAGTCGTACGAGCAGTACTTC.

The CDR3 DNA reads TGTGCCAGCAGCCCACGCACAGAAAGGGAAGCTTTCTTT. Its translation is CASSPRTEREAFF. The chain has TRBV9 and TRBJ1-1; D ambiguous. In germline, CDR1 is SGDLS, CDR2 YYNGEE. Trimming removed 4 bases from V and 8 bases from J, with 15 bases in between. The CDR3 is made up of 13 amino acids.

CDR3 DNA sequence: TGTGCCAGCAGCCAAGTAACAGGGGCCCCCCAGGACACTGAAGCTTTCTTT. It specifies CASSQVTGAPQDTEAFF. The V and J genes are TRBV14 and TRBJ1-1; 7 bases line up with TRBD1. With 1 base clipped from V and 3 bases from J, the junction kept 11 bases outside the gene matches. Germline-derived CDR1 and CDR2 are SGHDN and FVKESK. The CDR3 extends over 17 amino acids.

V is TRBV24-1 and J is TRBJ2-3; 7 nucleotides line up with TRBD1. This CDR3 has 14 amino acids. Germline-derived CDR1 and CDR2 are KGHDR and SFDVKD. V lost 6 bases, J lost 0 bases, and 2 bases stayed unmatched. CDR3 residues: CATSTTGSTDTQYF. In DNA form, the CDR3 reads TGTGCCACCAGTACGACAGGGAGCACAGATACGCAGTATTTT.

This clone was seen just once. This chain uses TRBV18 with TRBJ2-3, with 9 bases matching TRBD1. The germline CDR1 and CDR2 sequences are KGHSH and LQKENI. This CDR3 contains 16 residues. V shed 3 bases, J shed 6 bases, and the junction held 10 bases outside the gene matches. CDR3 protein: CASSPTGTGPSDTQYF. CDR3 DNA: TGTGCCAGCTCACCTACGGGGACAGGGCCTTCGGATACGCAGTATTTT.

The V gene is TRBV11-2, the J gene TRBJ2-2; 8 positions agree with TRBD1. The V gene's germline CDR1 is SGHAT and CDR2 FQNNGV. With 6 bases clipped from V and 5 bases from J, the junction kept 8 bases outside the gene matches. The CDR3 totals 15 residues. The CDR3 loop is CASRRIQGATGELFF. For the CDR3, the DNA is TGTGCCAGCAGGCGGATCCAGGGGGCAACCGGGGAGCTGTTTTTT. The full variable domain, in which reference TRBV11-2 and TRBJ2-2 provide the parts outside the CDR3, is EAGVAQSPRYKIIEKRQSVAFWCNPISGHATLYWYQQILGQGPKLLIQFQNNGVVDDSQLPKDRFSAERLKGVDSTLKIQPAKLEDSAVYLCASRRIQGATGELFFGEGSRLTVL.